This T cell receptor (beta chain) was sequenced for a study of early T cells in non-severe SARS-CoV-2 infection. Looking at the study overall: Investigators sequenced bulk RNA drawn from unsorted whole blood, and chains remained unpaired.

Study-level results: Anti-spike CD8 responses were favored in VDJdb matching, and private and CD4 specificities were missed.

The germline gives CDR1 SGHRS, CDR2 YFSETQ. Trimming shortened V by 0 bases and J by 3 bases, and 10 bases separated the two germline ends. The CDR3 runs 14 residues. Unique molecular identifiers were affixed to single, distinct cDNA molecules. MiXCR, run by TCRdb on the 5' RACE reads, gives a single entry per CDR3 protein. The table has under 75,000 distinct CDR3 sequences, roughly an eighth seen once. The sample holds many counts of this clonotype. Antigen: not known. The chain carries TRBV5-1 and TRBJ2-7; D remains ambiguous. This clonotype was sampled from an adult who was a healthcare worker with PCR-confirmed SARS-CoV-2 infection or an uninfected control (not recorded which). Material: whole blood. The CDR3 region is CASSLGTSLYEQYF. CDR3 sequence (DNA): TGCGCCAGCAGCTTGGGGACGAGCCTCTACGAGCAGTACTTC.